This T cell receptor (beta chain) was retrieved from a study of blood T cell repertoires in COVID-19. Background on the study: Acute-phase and convalescent COVID-19 samples originated in the United States, Italy and Spain. PBMCs, B-cell-depleted T cells, or T cells were the source of the cDNA or gDNA that made up the material.

V shed 1 base, J shed 7 bases, and the junction held 14 bases outside the gene matches. The V gene's germline CDR1 is LGHNA and CDR2 YSLEER. The CDR3 covers 18 residues. Original analysis: Reference gene primer amplification yielded estimated nucleated cell counts. Some clones are missing from TCRdb's copy, which holds only in-frame ones; the method was immunoSEQ multiplex PCR. The DNA gave D and trimming, while V, J and clone size come from that table. The table includes over 65,000 clones, approximately 80% detected once. The source of this sequence is a man older than 75 with acute or convalescent COVID-19. Sequencing used peripheral blood. The rearrangement links TRBV4-3 to TRBJ2-1, with TRBD2 identical over 9 bases. The CDR3 loop is CASSQGLAELRRSNEQFF. CDR3 coding DNA: TGCGCCAGCAGCCAAGGACTAGCGGAACTCCGGAGGAGTAATGAGCAGTTCTTC.